This T cell receptor (beta chain) derives from a study of CXCR3-negative and CXCR3-positive naive CD8 T cells (dated by TCRdb to about 2019). For the wider study: In total, approximately 140 million TRB reads were obtained, which works out to roughly 1.5 +/- 0.3 million reads per library. Data from around ten donors, pooled across two independent experiments, went into the diversity and physicochemical repertoire analyses. For the TRBV-TRBJ cluster analysis, the naive subsets came from a handful of donors, while the memory cells came from 3 donors. What the work shows at the level of the full study, not this receptor alone: Because surface CD5, which is linked to self-reactivity in mice, was comparable between the naive subsets, TCR interaction strength was also inferred from the physicochemical properties of TRB CDR3s. Because CXCR3 expression was partially decreased after cryopreservation, freshly isolated PBMCs were used for most assays. TRB CDR3s from CXCR3-positive naive cells showed higher hydrophobicity (lower Kidera factor 4), lower energy, and higher strength and volume indices than CXCR3-negative naive cells. Within the same donor, TRBV-TRBJ usage looked similar between naive CXCR3-negative and CXCR3-positive cells, but memory cells had distinct patterns. Both naive subsets had comparably high repertoire diversity, while memory CD8+ T cells had much lower repertoire diversity.

For every CD8+ T cell subset, some 310,000 cells were flow-sorted straight into RLT lysis buffer, and each subset was sorted in triplicate. To exclude memory contaminants, naive CD8+ T cells were stringently defined as CD45RO-CCR7+CD27+CD95-. Peripheral blood mononuclear cells were isolated from buffy coats using standard density gradient centrifugation. Naive CXCR3-negative and CXCR3-positive CD8+ T cells were flow-sorted on a FACSAria III. Total RNA was extracted from sorted cells using an RNeasy Mini Kit. Inclusive of the bounding cysteine and phenylalanine, the CDR3 is 13 residues long. No DNA sequence is on record. Based on the germline V gene (reference sequence), the CDR1 and CDR2 sequences are MNHEY and SMNVEV. Sequencer: NextSeq 550. The Human TCR Profiling Kit (MiLaboratory) was used to prepare UMI-labeled 5' RACE TRB cDNA libraries. cDNA synthesis used the entire amount of extracted RNA, and PCR amplification then used the entire amount of cDNA produced. Libraries were prepared in parallel using an identical number of PCR cycles. Concerning the study's data processing: MIGEC and MiXCR extracted about 50,000 +/- 10,000 unique UMI-labeled TRB cDNA molecules per library, requiring at least two reads per UMI. On average, each library contained approximately 40,000 +/- 10,000 functional in-frame TRB CDR3 nucleotide clonotypes without stop codons. After downsampling to 5000 UMI-labeled TRB molecules per sample, diversity metrics such as normalized Shannon-Wiener and Chao1 were calculated in VDJtools. Clonotype-size-weighted physicochemical properties of the central five CDR3 residues (interaction energy, strength, volume and Kidera factor 4) were computed in VDJtools. Following reprocessing of the reads by TCRdb, the data hold one row per CDR3 protein sequence and no DNA is available. The V and J calls follow TCRdb's processing rather than the paper's. The sample's table covers fewer than 7,000 distinct CDR3 sequences. Of the sample, about 1.5% is held by the ten largest clones.

This clonotype ranks as medium-sized (0.01 to 0.1%) by frequency alone, as no count is recorded. No antigen is known for it. The clonotype was recovered from a human donor in good health. Some clones in this sample may be carry-over from other donors' samples. The V gene is TRBV27 and the J gene is TRBJ2-5; there is no DNA to check the TCRdb D call of TRBD1. Material for sequencing was naive CXCR3- CD8+ T cells from blood. Per the publication, the cell subset or site label means: CD45RO-CCR7+CD27+CD95- naive CD8+ T cells lacking CXCR3 (TNR3-). The CDR3 protein is CASSETGQETQYF.